This TCR beta chain was recovered during a study of CD8+ T cells in alopecia areata. Turning to the study itself: Treatment ran 6 to 18 months, with 6 months of follow-up afterward. Study-wide results and caveats: Any link of baseline CD8+ expansion to response, resting on one nonresponder, remains uncertain.

RNA was extracted and reverse transcribed into cDNA as the sequencing template. Using immunoSEQ multiplex PCR, the repertoire was profiled, and TCRdb retains in-frame clones only, with some absent. The data show approximately 140,000 clones, more than 85% seen once. The CDR3 runs to 12 residues. CDR1 is SNHLY and CDR2 is FYNNEI in the germline V gene. Treatment specified: oral pan-JAK inhibitor, 5-10 mg twice daily. This clone was found a few times. Its antigen is not identified. One junction end disagrees with the germline gene, perhaps due to a read error. The source of this sequence is a human donor with alopecia areata. The sequences come from CD8+ T cells sorted from blood, collected at week 4, from a patient treated with tofacitinib. This rearrangement joins TRBV2 to TRBJ2-4; D possibly matches TRBD1 or TRBD2 (5 bases each). The CDR3 bases are TGTGCCAGCAGTGAAGCGCTTCCGGGACGGGACTTC. This codes for CASSEALPGRDF.